This TCR beta chain originates from a study of Graves' ophthalmopathy and Graves' hyperthyroidism. Findings and caveats of the study: In predicting ophthalmopathy progression, the model reached 65% to 71% sensitivity and 72.22% specificity.

The V gene lost 6 bases and the J gene lost 7 bases, with 21 bases spanning the gap. The CDR3 runs to 15 residues. CDR1 is ENHRY and CDR2 is SYGVKD in the germline V gene. The authors diagnosed from clinical symptoms, serum thyroxine, TRAb, thyroid ultrasound and orbital computed tomography. This clonotype showed up many times. Its antigen is unidentified. TCR beta CDR3 regions were amplified from RNA transcripts. First-round RT-PCR with HTBI primers preceded a second-round multiplex PCR. TCRdb re-called the multiplex PCR reads through MiXCR, storing one row per CDR3 protein. The sample has some 520,000 distinct CDR3 sequences; roughly an eighth are singletons.

The chain is built from TRBV10-3 and TRBJ2-5, with D tentatively TRBD2 (6 bases). Sequencing input: blood. The receptor was derived from a woman aged 25 to 39 with Graves' ophthalmopathy. Written as DNA, the CDR3 is TGTGCCATCAGCGATCCGGGACTGGAAAGTACGACCCAGTACTTC. Translating it yields CAISDPGLESTTQYF.